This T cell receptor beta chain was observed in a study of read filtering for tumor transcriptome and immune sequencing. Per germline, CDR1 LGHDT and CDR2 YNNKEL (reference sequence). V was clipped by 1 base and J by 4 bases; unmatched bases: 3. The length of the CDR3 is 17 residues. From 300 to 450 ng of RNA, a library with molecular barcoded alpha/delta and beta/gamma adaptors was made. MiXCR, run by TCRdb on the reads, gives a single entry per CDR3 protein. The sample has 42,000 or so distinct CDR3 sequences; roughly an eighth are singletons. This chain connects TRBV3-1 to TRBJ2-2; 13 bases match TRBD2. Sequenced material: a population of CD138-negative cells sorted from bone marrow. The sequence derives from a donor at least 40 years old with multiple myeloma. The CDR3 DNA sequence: TGTGCCAGCAGCCAAGCGACTAGCGGGAGGAGCACCGGGGAGCTGTTTTTT. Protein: CASSQATSGRSTGELFF.